This TCR beta chain came from a study of T cell repertoires in cytomegalovirus infection. Study details: Shared public TCR beta signatures pointed to both CMV infection and a matching HLA type.

This clonotype was seen repeatedly, ten times or more. Its specificity is not known. The CDR3 runs to 14 residues. The V segment lost 6 bases and the J segment 3 bases; nucleotides outside the gene matches: 7. Germline assignment: CDR1 SEHNR and CDR2 FQNEAQ (reference sequence). TCRdb ran MiXCR on the reads and lists one entry per CDR3 protein. The data hold approximately 730,000 distinct CDR3 sequences, with about 28% observed a single time. Study outcomes and limitations: The ex vivo response was dominated by HLA-C-restricted CMV-specific TCR beta clonotypes. Based on cumulative public TCR beta family frequency, carriers of CMV plus the relevant HLA were identified.

Sample: cultured CD8+ T cells from PBMCs, taken from culture after CMV antigen stimulation. The origin of this receptor is a human donor in good health (CMV status not recorded). Some clones in this sample may be carry-over from other donors' samples. The chain employs TRBV7-9 and TRBJ2-5; 7 bases map to TRBD1. The CDR3 DNA reads TGTGCCAGCAGTCTAGCCACAGGGGAAGAGACCCAGTACTTC. Translated, it gives CASSLATGEETQYF.